This entry lists 20 T cell receptor beta chains sequenced from one sample in a study of T cells in Graves' hyperthyroidism and ophthalmopathy. The investigators amplified TCR beta CDR3 regions from RNA transcripts. The study used the HTBI primer set for a first-round RT-PCR of the TCR CDR3. Each CDR3 protein gets one entry after TCRdb re-called the multiplex PCR reads with MiXCR. The sample contains roughly 700,000 distinct CDR3 sequences, 17% of which appear only once. Source material: blood. These receptors were collected from a man aged 45-60 years with Graves' hyperthyroidism.

This clonotype was recorded at least ten times. The V gene is TRBV24-1, the J gene TRBJ2-5, with 7 nucleotides matching TRBD2. Germline CDR1 reads KGHDR; CDR2 reads SFDVKD. CDR3 length: 14 residues. V dropped 5 bases and J dropped 4; count of bases not matched to a gene: 6. DNA for the CDR3: TGTGCCACCAGTGTCGGGGGGTCGGTAGAGACCCAGTACTTC. Translated, it gives CATSVGGSVETQYF.

This clonotype has just a few counts. This may be a read error, as it is one base from a much larger clone. This chain connects TRBV28 to TRBJ2-3, with 7 bases matching TRBD1. CDR1 and CDR2 from the germline V gene are MDHEN and SYDVKM. The CDR3 spans 15 residues. In DNA form, the CDR3 reads TGTGCCAGCAACCTAGACAGGGTCGGGACAGATGCGCAGTATTTT. This sequence encodes CASNLDRVGTDAQYF.

This clonotype was counted at least ten times. The CDR3 region is CASSGQGGGSEKLFF. The CDR3 nucleotides read TGTGCCAGCAGTGGGCAGGGAGGGGGCAGTGAAAAACTGTTTTTT. The chain joins TRBV28 to TRBJ1-4, with 7 positions matching TRBD1. J lost 7 bases, V lost 5 bases, and 10 bases had no gene match. This CDR3 has 15 amino acids. Germline CDR1 is MDHEN and CDR2 is SYDVKM.

The sample holds a few counts of this clonotype. The chain employs TRBV10-3 and TRBJ1-5; D perhaps matches TRBD1 (6 bases). The V end lost 4 bases, the J end lost 3 bases, and 13 bases lay between the germline ends. This CDR3 comprises 15 residues. Germline lookup yields CDR1 ENHRY and CDR2 SYGVKD. CDR3 in amino acids: CAISAGVQDNQPQHF. The CDR3 DNA reads TGTGCCATCAGTGCAGGGGTACAGGACAATCAGCCCCAGCATTTT.

This clonotype was seen a handful of times. This sequence joins TRBV6-2 or TRBV6-3 and TRBJ1-1; 8 nucleotides align to TRBD1. The germline V gene has CDR1 MNHEY and CDR2 SVGEGT. The CDR3 has 16 residues. J lost 5 bases, V lost 7 bases, and 15 bases had no gene match. The DNA for the CDR3 is TGTGCCAGCACCGATCGACAGGGGTCAGGGGGAACTGAAGCTTTCTTT. Protein: CASTDRQGSGGTEAFF.

V is TRBV4-1 and J is TRBJ2-1, with D possibly TRBD1 on 5 matching bases. The CDR3 is 16 residues long. V was cut by 0 bases and J by 6 bases, with 15 bases left in between. Germline assignment: CDR1 MGHRA and CDR2 YSYEKL. The CDR3 nucleotides read TGCGCCAGCAGCCAAGAAGAGCGACAGCGCGTCAATGAGCAGTTCTTC. It translates to CASSQEERQRVNEQFF.

This clonotype was seen a handful of times. This chain uses TRBV29-1 with TRBJ2-7; TRBD2 is a possible D gene (5 bases). The CDR3 has 12 residues. Deletions cut 8 bases from V and 5 bases from J, with 16 bases between. CDR1 SQVTM and CDR2 ANQGSEA come from the germline V gene. The CDR3 DNA reads as TGCAGCCCCTGGACCCCCGGGGACGAGCAGTACTTC. Translation: CSPWTPGDEQYF.

This chain links TRBV7-9 with TRBJ2-1, with 8 bases identical to TRBD2. The CDR3 covers 16 residues. Per germline, CDR1 SEHNR and CDR2 FQNEAQ (reference sequence). The junction had 8 bases not matched to a gene; V was cut back by 2 bases and J by 5 bases. The DNA for the CDR3 is TGTGCCAGCAGCTTACAAGCGGGAGTGGCACACAATGAGCAGTTCTTC. This encodes CASSLQAGVAHNEQFF.

This clonotype was recorded a few times. This rearrangement joins TRBV29-1 to TRBJ2-5; D possibly corresponds to TRBD2 (5 bases). Germline V gene sequence: CDR1 SQVTM, CDR2 ANQGSEA. Trimming took 3 bases from V and 5 from J, leaving 10 bases between them. The CDR3 loop spans 12 amino acids. The CDR3 spells CSVEYRGETQYF. CDR3 sequence (DNA): TGCAGCGTTGAGTACAGAGGGGAGACCCAGTACTTC. Using reference TRBV29-1 and TRBJ2-5 for the parts outside the CDR3, the full variable domain is SAVISQKPSRDICQRGTSLTIQCQVDSQVTMMFWYRQQPGQSLTLIATANQGSEATYESGFVIDKFPISRPNLTFSTLTVSNMSPEDSSIYLCSVEYRGETQYFGPGTRLLVL.

The chain carries TRBV7-2 and TRBJ2-1; tentatively, D is TRBD1 or TRBD2 (5 bases each). This CDR3 is built from 14 residues. V was pared by 5 bases and J by 9 bases, with 17 bases between. The V gene's germline CDR1 is SGHTA and CDR2 FQGNSA. CDR3 amino acids: CASSLQGTAGEQFF. Here the CDR3 DNA reads TGTGCCAGCAGCCTCCAAGGGACCGCCGGTGAGCAGTTCTTC. Complete variable domain (other parts from reference TRBV7-2 and TRBJ2-1): GAGVSQSPSNKVTEKGKDVELRCDPISGHTALYWYRQSLGQGLEFLIYFQGNSAPDKSGLPSDRFSAERTGGSVSTLTIQRTQQEDSAVYLCASSLQGTAGEQFFGPGTRLTVL.

This clonotype was recorded at least ten times. The V call is TRBV7-2, the J call TRBJ2-7; D may be TRBD1 (6 bases). V was pared by 1 base and J by 0 bases, with 10 bases between. The CDR3 is made up of 15 amino acids. Germline CDR1 SGHTA, CDR2 FQGNSA. The CDR3 region has the DNA TGTGCCAGCAGCTTAGGCAGGACAGCCTCCTACGAGCAGTACTTC. This encodes CASSLGRTASYEQYF.

This clonotype has a handful of counts. This rearrangement joins TRBV19 to TRBJ2-1; 7 bases fit TRBD1. V was clipped by 4 bases and J by 1 base; unmatched bases: 7. The CDR3 has 16 residues. Germline CDR1 and CDR2: LNHDA and SQIVND (reference sequence). CDR3 amino acids: CASSTSDRRSYNEQFF. The CDR3, as DNA: TGTGCCAGTAGTACTTCGGACAGGCGATCCTACAATGAGCAGTTCTTC.

The chain couples TRBV6-1 to TRBJ1-4, with no clear D. Trimming removed 6 bases at V and 12 bases at J, with 14 bases between. Per the germline V gene, CDR1 is MNHNS and CDR2 is SASEGT. This CDR3 spans 12 amino acids. CDR3 nucleotide sequence: TGTGCCAGCAGCCCCGAATTTCCCGAACTGTTTTTT. Protein sequence: CASSPEFPELFF.

The chain employs TRBV20-1 and TRBJ2-2, with 10 bases aligning to TRBD1. The CDR3 is 15 residues long. CDR1 and CDR2 (germline): DFQATT, SNEGSKA (reference sequence). After removal of 0 bases from V and 7 bases from J, the junction contained 5 bases not matched to a gene. The CDR3 sequence is CSARERDRGFGELFF. In nucleotides, the CDR3 is TGCAGTGCTAGAGAAAGGGACAGGGGTTTCGGGGAGCTGTTTTTT.

The table lists this clonotype with a few counts. The chain uses TRBV27 and TRBJ2-5; D is unresolved. Trimming stripped 0 bases from V and 5 bases from J, with 13 bases between. Germline values: CDR1 MNHEY, CDR2 SMNVEV (reference sequence). The CDR3 extends over 15 amino acids. The CDR3 sequence is CASSLSGDSWETQYF. CDR3 in DNA: TGTGCCAGCAGTTTATCAGGAGACTCCTGGGAGACCCAGTACTTC.

V and J are TRBV28 and TRBJ2-1, with 15 nucleotides matching TRBD2. The CDR3 spans 18 residues. CDR1 and CDR2 (germline): MDHEN, SYDVKM. The V segment lost 9 bases and the J segment 0 bases; nucleotides outside the gene matches: 9. The CDR3 coding sequence is TGTGCCAGTTCCACGGGACTAGCGGGAGGTGCCTCCTACAATGAGCAGTTCTTC. Protein sequence: CASSTGLAGGASYNEQFF.

This clonotype was seen repeatedly, ten times or more. The rearrangement links TRBV11-1 to TRBJ2-1, with a possible D match to TRBD2 (7 bases). With 1 base removed from V and 3 bases from J, the gap between germline ends came to 13 bases. Germline V gives CDR1 SGHAT, CDR2 FQDESV (reference sequence). The CDR3 is made up of 16 amino acids. CDR3 DNA sequence: TGTGCCAGCAGCTTAGAAGGGGGGGCCCTCTACAATGAGCAGTTCTTC. The encoded protein is CASSLEGGALYNEQFF. Full variable domain (outside the CDR3, taken from reference TRBV11-1 and TRBJ2-1): EAEVAQSPRYKITEKSQAVAFWCDPISGHATLYWYRQILGQGPELLVQFQDESVVDDSQLPKDRFSAERLKGVDSTLKIQPAELGDSAMYLCASSLEGGALYNEQFFGPGTRLTVL.

V is TRBV19 and J is TRBJ2-1; TRBD1 matches 7 bases. Germline CDR1 reads LNHDA; CDR2 reads SQIVND (reference sequence). The CDR3 runs to 14 residues. Germline trimming cut 5 bases from V and 6 bases from J; bases unmatched to any gene: 7. This CDR3 is CASSEQGNCNEQFF. The CDR3 DNA sequence: TGTGCCAGTAGTGAACAGGGGAACTGCAATGAGCAGTTCTTC.

Points on this clonotype: This is likely a read error, given that the CDR3 carries no conserved phenylalanine or tryptophan at its end. This chain links TRBV9 with TRBJ1-2; the D is unclear. V was trimmed by 0 bases and J by 2 bases, leaving 5 bases between them. This CDR3 region has 13 residues. Germline CDR1 is SGDLS and CDR2 is YYNGEE. The DNA for the CDR3 is TGTGCCAGCAGCGTAGTAGGGAACTATGGCTACACCTTG. Translating gives CASSVVGNYGYTL.

The rearrangement joins TRBV4-1 to TRBJ1-1; D is undetermined. Germline V gene data show CDR1 as MGHRA and CDR2 as YSYEKL. The CDR3 contains 13 residues. Trimming removed 0 bases from V and 3 bases from J, with 5 bases in between. The CDR3 protein is CASSQDGYTEAFF. CDR3 sequence (DNA): TGCGCCAGCAGCCAAGATGGGTACACTGAAGCTTTCTTT.